The 2 T cell receptor beta chains listed next were all sequenced from one sample in a study of blood T cell repertoires in COVID-19. Measured with immunoSEQ multiplex PCR; TCRdb has only the in-frame clones, and not every one. The repertoire includes roughly 120,000 clones, more than 70% of them detected once, and around 3% sits in the top ten. Material for sequencing was peripheral blood. Receptor source: a woman older than 75 with COVID-19, enrolled during active disease.

The chain couples TRBV24-1 to TRBJ2-1, with 8 positions matching TRBD2. The CDR3 has 17 amino acids. Germline V gene data show CDR1 as KGHDR and CDR2 as SFDVKD. V was pared by 9 bases and J by 1 base, with 13 bases of the junction left unmatched. CDR3 sequence reads: CATQGTLSGSSYNEQFF. The CDR3 coding sequence is TGTGCCACCCAAGGTACATTAAGCGGGAGTTCCTACAATGAGCAGTTCTTC.

The chain combines TRBV18 with TRBJ2-5; TRBD1 agrees at 8 bases. The CDR3 length is 13 residues. The germline gives CDR1 KGHSH, CDR2 LQKENI. V was clipped by 2 bases and J by 10 bases; unmatched bases: 6. Here the CDR3 DNA reads TGTGCCAGCTCACCAGAGAGGGACAGGCGCCAGTACTTC. Translated: CASSPERDRRQYF.